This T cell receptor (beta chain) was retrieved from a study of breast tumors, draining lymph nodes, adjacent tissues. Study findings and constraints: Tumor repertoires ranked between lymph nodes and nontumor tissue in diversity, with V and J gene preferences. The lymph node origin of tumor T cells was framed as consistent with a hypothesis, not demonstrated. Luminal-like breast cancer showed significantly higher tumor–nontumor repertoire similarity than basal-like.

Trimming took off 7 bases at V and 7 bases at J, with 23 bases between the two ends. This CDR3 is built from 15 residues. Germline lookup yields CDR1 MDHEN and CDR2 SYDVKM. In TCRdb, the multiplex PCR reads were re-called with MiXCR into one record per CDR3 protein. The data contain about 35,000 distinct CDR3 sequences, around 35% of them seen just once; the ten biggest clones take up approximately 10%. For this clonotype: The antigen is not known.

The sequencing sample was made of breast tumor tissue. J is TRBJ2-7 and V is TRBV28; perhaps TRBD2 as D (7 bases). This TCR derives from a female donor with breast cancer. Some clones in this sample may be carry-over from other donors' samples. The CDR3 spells CASKGGVGGVGEQYF. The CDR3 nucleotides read TGTGCCAGCAAGGGGGGAGTAGGGGGGGTTGGGGAGCAGTACTTC.